These 13 T cell receptor beta chains originate from one sample sequenced in a study of blood T cell repertoires in COVID-19. Profiling relied on immunoSEQ multiplex PCR, and the TCRdb table lists in-frame clones only, not all of them. The top ten clones hold around 2.8% of a sample with approximately 200,000 clones, about nine tenths of them seen once. Sequencing was carried out using peripheral blood. These receptors were obtained from a woman in her sixties or seventies with acute or convalescent COVID-19.

The CDR3 coding sequence is TGTGCCAGCAGAACTACAGGTAAAGCTTTCTTT. This gives the protein CASRTTGKAFF. The chain couples TRBV6-1 to TRBJ1-1, with D tentatively TRBD1 (5 bases). The germline V and J ends were trimmed by 6 bases and 9 bases, with 11 bases remaining between them. Germline V gene sequence: CDR1 MNHNS, CDR2 SASEGT. This CDR3 has 11 amino acids.

The CDR3 bases are TGTGCCAGCAGCTTAGAAGGGCTAGCCACCCGCCAAGAGACCCAGTACTTC. Translation gives CASSLEGLATRQETQYF. V and J are TRBV11-2 and TRBJ2-5, with D possibly matching TRBD2 (5 bases). This CDR3 has 17 residues. CDR1 is SGHAT, CDR2 FQNNGV, per germline. V was shortened by 0 bases and J by 1 base, with 15 bases between the two germline ends.

V and J are TRBV4-2 and TRBJ1-1; possible D gene TRBD1, 5 bases. This CDR3 is 14 amino acids long. Trimming shortened V by 4 bases and J by 7 bases, and 16 bases separated the two germline ends. The germline CDR1 and CDR2 sequences are LGHNA and YNFKEQ. The CDR3 here is CASSLSRREVEAFF. The CDR3 DNA reads as TGTGCCAGCAGCCTATCCCGCAGGGAGGTTGAAGCTTTCTTT.

V usage is TRBV4-2 and J usage is TRBJ1-2; no firm D call. Germline CDR1 LGHNA, CDR2 YNFKEQ. The length of the CDR3 is 13 residues. With 0 bases removed from V and 5 bases from J, the gap between germline ends came to 7 bases. Here the CDR3 DNA reads TGTGCCAGCAGCCAAGATCTAAGTTATGGCTACACCTTC. Its protein product is CASSQDLSYGYTF.

The CDR3 is CASSLAFTGTSGRSSYNEQFF. DNA of the CDR3: TGTGCCAGCAGTCTTGCTTTCACCGGGACTAGCGGGAGGAGCTCCTACAATGAGCAGTTCTTC. V and J are TRBV28 and TRBJ2-1, with 15 nucleotides matching TRBD2. Germline assignment: CDR1 MDHEN and CDR2 SYDVKM. Unmatched junction bases numbered 14, after V lost 5 bases and J lost 0 bases. The CDR3 has 21 amino acids.

The chain has TRBV3-1 (or the pseudogene TRBV3-2) and TRBJ2-5; 7 bases align to TRBD2. The CDR3 runs to 14 residues. The junction had 8 bases not matched to a gene; V was cut back by 5 bases and J by 5 bases. CDR1 is LGHDT and CDR2 is YNNKEL in the germline V gene (reference sequence). CDR3 region: CASSTRTSMETQYF. CDR3 in DNA: TGTGCCAGCAGCACCCGGACTAGTATGGAGACCCAGTACTTC.

The genes are TRBV2 and TRBJ1-4; 9 positions agree with TRBD1. From germline, CDR1 is SNHLY and CDR2 FYNNEI. The V segment lost 5 bases and the J segment 9 bases; nucleotides outside the gene matches: 10. The CDR3 spans 15 residues. The DNA of the CDR3 is TGTGCCAGCAGTCAGGGGGGACAGGGTACGAAAAAACTGTTTTTT. It codes for CASSQGGQGTKKLFF.

This clone appeared a single time. The CDR3 sequence is CASRTGLAGVYEQYF. The CDR3 DNA is TGTGCCAGCAGGACCGGACTAGCGGGAGTTTACGAGCAGTACTTC. The chain links TRBV6-5 to TRBJ2-7, with 13 bases lining up with TRBD2. The CDR3 has 15 residues. The V segment lost 6 bases and the J segment 4 bases; nucleotides outside the gene matches: 6. Germline V CDR1 and CDR2: MNHEY, SVGAGI.

J is TRBJ2-3 and V is TRBV5-6; 15 nucleotides match TRBD2. In germline, CDR1 is SGHDT, CDR2 YYEEEE. V shed 5 bases, J shed 5 bases, and the junction held 9 bases outside the gene matches. The CDR3 covers 17 residues. The CDR3 region has the DNA TGTGCCAGCAGGTTACGGACTAGCGGGAGGGCTTTAGATACGCAGTATTTT. Translating it yields CASRLRTSGRALDTQYF.

The rearrangement uses TRBV7-9 and TRBJ2-7; 10 positions match TRBD2. The germline V gene encodes CDR1 SEHNR and CDR2 FQNEAQ (reference sequence). This CDR3 is 18 amino acids long. V lost 5 bases to trimming and J lost 0 bases; unmatched junction nucleotides: 13. The DNA of the CDR3 is TGTGCCAGCAGCCCACACCCCACTAGCGGGGCGAGCTCCTACGAGCAGTACTTC. Its protein is CASSPHPTSGASSYEQYF.

The rearrangement uses TRBV27 and TRBJ1-3; 9 bases match TRBD1. This CDR3 contains 15 residues. The germline V gene has CDR1 MNHEY and CDR2 SMNVEV (reference sequence). V gave up 5 bases and J gave up 4 bases; unmatched junction bases: 6. CDR3 DNA sequence: TGTGCCAGCAGTCACGGACAGGGGAAGGGAAACACCATATATTTT. As protein: CASSHGQGKGNTIYF.

The chain employs TRBV6-5 and TRBJ1-2; tentative D call: TRBD1 (6 bases). The V end was cut by 6 bases, the J end by 5 bases, with 16 bases between. The CDR3 is 14 residues long. Germline values: CDR1 MNHEY, CDR2 SVGAGI. This CDR3 reads CASRRGYQGYGYTF. Here the CDR3 DNA reads TGTGCCAGCAGGAGGGGGTACCAGGGGTATGGCTACACCTTC.

V is TRBV30 and J is TRBJ2-7, with TRBD2 matching over 13 bases. Germline V lookup: CDR1 GTSNPN, CDR2 SVGIG (reference sequence). This CDR3 comprises 15 residues. V was pared by 1 base and J by 4 bases, with 4 bases of the junction left unmatched. The CDR3 region is CAWSAGLAGPYEQYF. The CDR3 DNA reads TGTGCCTGGAGTGCGGGACTAGCGGGGCCGTACGAGCAGTACTTC.